Listed below are T cell receptor beta chains from one sample, sequenced in a study of monozygotic twins with inflammatory bowel disease. TCRdb re-called the 5' RACE reads and shows each CDR3 protein once, DNA omitted. The table gives fewer than 200,000 distinct CDR3 sequences; the top ten clones make up more than 2.5% of it. Sequenced input: blood. The receptors were sampled from a human donor with ulcerative colitis or Crohn's disease, or a healthy co-twin of an affected twin (not recorded which). Each CDR3 is given with its conserved first and last residue. Some rows have no size entry. The others give once, few or many, or a class for an expanded clone.

abundance | j_gene | v_gene | CDR3aa
- | TRBJ2-1 | TRBV20-1 | CSAAGTSGGSYNEQFF
- | TRBJ1-5 | TRBV10-3 | CAISDYDAQPQHF
- | TRBJ2-7 | TRBV6-1 | CASSGTQPYEQYF
- | TRBJ1-1 | TRBV12-3/TRBV12-4 | CASSSTGAVNTEAFF
- | TRBJ1-1 | TRBV10-3 | CAISARDTKNTEAFF
- | TRBJ2-3 | TRBV7-3 | CASSWTGSGTDTQYF
- | TRBJ2-5 | TRBV5-1 | CASSHWDRDQETQYF
- | TRBJ2-2 | TRBV5-1 | CASTELQGNTGELFF
- | TRBJ2-1 | TRBV20-1 | CSARDLAGLSNEQFF
- | TRBJ2-2 | TRBV6-2/TRBV6-3 | CASTRLAGVFAGELFF
- | TRBJ2-2 | TRBV4-3 | CASSQEGGLAAYTGELFF
medium-sized | TRBJ2-2 | TRBV11-2 | CASSPVNTGELFF
- | TRBJ2-3 | TRBV20-1 | CSARPFKGTSGRAGLARDTQYF
- | TRBJ2-4 | TRBV27 | CASSFSGSHIQYF
- | TRBJ2-3 | TRBV12-3/TRBV12-4 | CASSRLAGRGDTQYF
- | TRBJ2-2 | TRBV10-3 | CAISGGTGRNTGELFF
- | TRBJ2-5 | TRBV11-2 | CASSLNGGQVGETQYF
- | TRBJ1-1 | TRBV12-3/TRBV12-4 | CASSLLRTSTEAFF
- | TRBJ1-5 | TRBV20-1 | CSARQGPNQPQHF
- | TRBJ2-7 | TRBV28 | CATISGGLGEQYF
- | TRBJ2-7 | TRBV20-1 | CSARDRASSYEQYF
- | TRBJ2-1 | TRBV11-2 | CASSPTLSSGIYNEQFF
- | TRBJ1-5 | TRBV29-1 | CSVGQGDQPQHF
- | TRBJ2-7 | TRBV12-3/TRBV12-4 | CASSWGFGQGRRSYEQYF
- | TRBJ2-5 | TRBV24-1 | CATSGGAKETQYF
- | TRBJ2-7 | TRBV9 | CASSPPNAGYEQYF
- | TRBJ1-1 | TRBV10-3 | CAIREVQGRNTEAFF
- | TRBJ1-6 | TRBV5-1 | CASSYGLGPGNSPLHF
- | TRBJ2-7 | TRBV5-1 | CASSLALAGDGEQYF
- | TRBJ1-2 | TRBV12-3/TRBV12-4 | CASRVLGNYGYTF
- | TRBJ1-5 | TRBV7-8 | CASSLGAAYSNQPQHF
- | TRBJ2-7 | TRBV20-1 | CSAQPLAGAYEQYF
- | TRBJ1-5 | TRBV6-2/TRBV6-3 | CASSYGRSNQPQHF
- | TRBJ2-1 | TRBV24-1 | CATSDLTVNEQFF
- | TRBJ1-4 | TRBV28 | CASRLRGPSEKLFF
- | TRBJ2-5 | TRBV10-3 | CAISESGGMRETQYF
- | TRBJ1-1 | TRBV5-1 | CASTQQLTGGITEAFF
- | TRBJ1-5 | TRBV11-2 | CASSNSGLSNQPQHF
- | TRBJ2-5 | TRBV28 | CASSSRSRGETQYF
- | TRBJ2-3 | TRBV5-1 | CASSLGTSGSTDTQYF
- | TRBJ2-6 | TRBV12-3/TRBV12-4 | CASTPNGGLGSGANVLTF
- | TRBJ1-1 | TRBV5-1 | CASSTEGTTNTEAFF
- | TRBJ2-1 | TRBV5-4 | CASSYGLVSYNEQFF
- | TRBJ1-1 | TRBV9 | CASSEDSGIAFF
- | TRBJ1-2 | TRBV2 | CASSPPRAGGYTF
- | TRBJ2-1 | TRBV5-4 | CASSLDGTSYYNEQFF
- | TRBJ2-7 | TRBV6-2/TRBV6-3 | CASSYTTAYPYEQYF
- | TRBJ1-5 | TRBV24-1 | CATSDSTGVQPQHF
- | TRBJ2-1 | TRBV13 | CASSLESSGISYNEQFF
- | TRBJ1-2 | TRBV5-4 | CASSLVAGTNYGYTF
- | TRBJ2-2 | TRBV5-8 | CASSQSGARLTGELFF
- | TRBJ1-2 | TRBV7-2 | CASSLGGPYGYTF
- | TRBJ2-7 | TRBV11-2 | CASSPSWEQYF
- | TRBJ2-6 | TRBV7-3 | CASSISASLPLSGANVLTF
- | TRBJ2-7 | TRBV12-3/TRBV12-4 | CASSLFGGSAHEQYF